The 13 T cell receptor beta chains below come from one sample, sequenced in a study of T cells in Graves' hyperthyroidism and ophthalmopathy. TCR beta CDR3 regions were amplified from RNA. The TCR CDR3 was amplified in a first-round RT-PCR using the HTBI primer set. TCRdb used MiXCR to reprocess the multiplex PCR reads, holding one entry per CDR3 protein. The sample contains roughly 420,000 distinct CDR3 sequences, more than 15% of which appear only once. Sequencing used blood. The receptors were gathered from a woman between 18 and 30 years old with Graves' hyperthyroidism.

This chain uses TRBV29-1 with TRBJ2-5; D could derive from TRBD1 or TRBD2 (6 bases each). V gave up 6 bases and J gave up 1 base, with 15 bases separating them. Germline V gene sequence: CDR1 SQVTM, CDR2 ANQGSEA. There are 14 residues in the CDR3. CDR3 residues: CSVGASEVQETQYF. The CDR3 nucleotides read TGCAGCGTGGGGGCTAGCGAGGTCCAAGAGACCCAGTACTTC.

At least ten counts were recorded for this clonotype. The CDR3 DNA is TGCAGCGTTGCGGGGACAGGGGGTCAGCCCCAGCATTTT. Protein sequence: CSVAGTGGQPQHF. The V and J genes are TRBV29-1 and TRBJ1-5; 11 bases line up with TRBD1. Germline assignment: CDR1 SQVTM and CDR2 ANQGSEA. The CDR3 is made up of 13 amino acids. V trimming: 4 bases; J trimming: 6 bases; junction bases outside the gene matches: 2.

This clonotype occurred many times. The chain carries TRBV7-2 and TRBJ2-4; TRBD1 aligns across 9 bases. The CDR3 consists of 16 residues. The V gene's germline CDR1 is SGHTA and CDR2 FQGNSA. The junction had 10 bases not matched to a gene; V was cut back by 4 bases and J by 6 bases. CDR3 sequence: CASSSSVGQGINIQYF. In DNA, the CDR3 is TGTGCCAGCAGCTCCTCGGTGGGACAGGGCATAAACATTCAGTACTTC.

The J gene is TRBJ2-5, the V gene TRBV27; D is undetermined. Trimming removed 3 bases at V and 7 bases at J, with 21 bases between. This CDR3 comprises 16 residues. CDR1 MNHEY and CDR2 SMNVEV come from the germline V gene (reference sequence). In DNA form, the CDR3 reads TGTGCCAGCAGTTTCAAATTAGGAGCCCCCGTGGGGACCCAGTACTTC. This gives the protein CASSFKLGAPVGTQYF.

This clonotype was seen repeatedly, ten times or more. This chain joins TRBV11-2 and TRBJ1-4; 11 nucleotides match TRBD1. CDR1 and CDR2 (germline): SGHAT, FQNNGV. This CDR3 region has 21 residues. V was pared by 4 bases and J by 0 bases, with 16 bases of the junction left unmatched. CDR3 sequence reads: CASSSLIGQGASIATNEKLFF. The CDR3 coding sequence is TGTGCCAGCAGCTCCTTAATCGGACAGGGGGCAAGTATTGCAACTAATGAAAAACTGTTTTTT.

This clonotype was found many times. V gene TRBV12-3 or TRBV12-4 combines with J gene TRBJ2-7; 7 nucleotides agree with TRBD1. CDR3 length: 15 amino acids. The J segment lost 2 bases and the V segment lost 4 bases, leaving 8 bases of the junction unmatched. CDR3: CASSSAWQGAYEQYF. DNA for the CDR3: TGTGCCAGCAGTTCGGCGTGGCAGGGGGCCTACGAGCAGTACTTC.

This clonotype was found many times. The V call is TRBV5-1, the J call TRBJ2-7; D tentatively reads TRBD1 or TRBD2 (5 bases each). Germline-derived CDR1 and CDR2 are SGHRS and YFSETQ. This CDR3 comprises 13 residues. The V gene lost 3 bases and the J gene lost 4 bases, with 11 bases spanning the gap. The CDR3, as DNA: TGCGCCAGCAGCTGGGACGGGATATACGAGCAGTACTTC. This codes for CASSWDGIYEQYF. The full variable domain, with the rest looked up from reference TRBV5-1 and TRBJ2-7, is KAGVTQTPRYLIKTRGQQVTLSCSPISGHRSVSWYQQTPGQGLQFLFEYFSETQRNKGNFPGRFSGRQFSNSRSEMNVSTLELGDSALYLCASSWDGIYEQYFGPGTRLTVT.

This clonotype was counted only a few times. The J gene is TRBJ2-7, the V gene TRBV4-3, with no clear D. The CDR3 loop spans 11 amino acids. V was clipped by 0 bases and J by 5 bases, with 2 bases between them. CDR1 and CDR2 (germline): LGHNA, YSLEER. The CDR3 here is CASSQDNEQYF. The CDR3 region has the DNA TGCGCCAGCAGCCAAGACAACGAGCAGTACTTC.

Points on this clonotype: A much more abundant neighbour one base away suggests this may be a read error. The V gene is TRBV10-3, the J gene TRBJ1-4; TRBD1 matches at 7 bases. CDR3 length: 13 amino acids. CDR1 and CDR2 from the germline V gene are ENHRY and SYGVKD. CDR3 coding DNA: TGTGCCATCAGTGTAGACACAGGGGAAAGACTGTTTTTT. It encodes CAISVDTGERLFF.

This clonotype was observed a handful of times. The gene calls are TRBV5-1 and TRBJ2-1; 7 nucleotides agree with TRBD2. Looked up from germline, CDR1 is SGHRS and CDR2 is YFSETQ. V lost 1 base, J lost 5 bases, and 9 bases stayed unmatched. CDR3 length equals 16 residues. CDR3 DNA sequence: TGCGCCAGCAGCTTGTTTGGGACTAATTCTAACAATGAGCAGTTCTTC. Amino acids: CASSLFGTNSNNEQFF.

This clonotype was detected many times. The chain has TRBV12-3 or TRBV12-4 and TRBJ2-4; D assignment may be TRBD1 or TRBD2 (6 bases each). The CDR3 is 15 residues long. V was pared by 2 bases and J by 0 bases, with 8 bases between. CDR3 protein: CASSLRGAAKNIQYF. As DNA, the CDR3 is TGTGCCAGCAGTTTAAGGGGGGCAGCCAAAAACATTCAGTACTTC.

This clonotype has just a few counts. V is TRBV15 and J is TRBJ2-3, with 8 bases lining up with TRBD2. Germline V lookup: CDR1 LNHNV, CDR2 YYDKDF (reference sequence). The junction had 10 bases not matched to a gene; V was cut back by 4 bases and J by 1 base. There are 17 residues in the CDR3. Here the CDR3 reads CATSKGTRRRGTDTQYF. In DNA form, the CDR3 reads TGTGCCACCAGCAAAGGGACTAGACGGCGAGGCACAGATACGCAGTATTTT. Based on the CDR3 plus reference TRBV15 and TRBJ2-3, the full variable domain is DAMVIQNPRYQVTQFGKPVTLSCSQTLNHNVMYWYQQKSSQAPKLLFHYYDKDFNNEADTPDNFQSRRPNTSFCFLDIRSPGLGDTAMYLCATSKGTRRRGTDTQYFGPGTRLTVL.

This clonotype has more than one count but fewer than ten. The CDR3 DNA follows: TGTGCCGAATTCGGGATTACCTACGAGCAGTACTTC. This translates into CAEFGITYEQYF. The chain employs TRBV9 and TRBJ2-7; D is perhaps TRBD2 (5 bases). CDR1 is SGDLS, CDR2 YYNGEE, per germline. V dropped 10 bases and J dropped 2 bases, with 13 bases sitting between them. This CDR3 has 12 residues.